Presented here are 24 T cell receptor beta chains from one specimen sequenced in a study of cytomegalovirus exposure and HLA in healthy donors. The PCR used 60 Vbeta and 13 Jbeta primers. Some clones are missing from TCRdb's copy, which holds only in-frame ones; the method was immunoSEQ multiplex PCR. The table has over 95,000 clones, around two thirds seen once. Sequenced input: PBMCs. All receptors come from a human donor in good health.

The chain has TRBV27 and TRBJ2-1, with 13 bases aligning to TRBD2. The CDR3 has 17 amino acids. The germline CDR1 and CDR2 sequences are MNHEY and SMNVEV (reference sequence). The trim removed 5 bases at V and 6 bases at J, leaving 10 bases unmatched. For the CDR3, the DNA is TGTGCCAGCAGTCGCGCACTGGGGACTAGCGGGGTCAATGAGCAGTTCTTC. It is translated as CASSRALGTSGVNEQFF.

This clone was seen a few times. The junction shows a germline mismatch at one end, possibly a read error. The gene calls are TRBV7-3 and TRBJ2-3, with D perhaps matching TRBD1 (5 bases). This CDR3 comprises 13 residues. Germline V CDR1 and CDR2: SGHTA, FQGTGA. The CDR3 DNA follows: TGTGCCAGCAGCCCAGACAGCAAAGATACGCAGTATTTT. Translated: CASSPDSKDTQYF.

In DNA, the CDR3 is TGTGCCAGCAGCGTAGTCACTAGCGGGAGTGGTGAGCAGTTCTTC. Its protein is CASSVVTSGSGEQFF. This chain uses TRBV9 with TRBJ2-1; 11 positions match TRBD2. V trimming: 0 bases; J trimming: 9 bases; junction bases outside the gene matches: 5. Germline loops: CDR1 SGDLS, CDR2 YYNGEE. CDR3 length: 15 amino acids.

This chain links TRBV27 with TRBJ2-7; perhaps TRBD2 as D (6 bases). Germline CDR1 reads MNHEY; CDR2 reads SMNVEV (reference sequence). The CDR3 runs to 13 residues. The V gene lost 2 bases and the J gene lost 6 bases, with 11 bases spanning the gap. CDR3 residues: CASSLRQGGEQYF. In DNA form, the CDR3 reads TGTGCCAGCAGTTTAAGGCAGGGAGGCGAGCAGTACTTC.

This chain joins TRBV7-3 and TRBJ2-1; tentatively, D is TRBD2 (7 bases). With 4 bases removed from V and 12 bases from J, the gap between germline ends came to 16 bases. Germline lookup yields CDR1 SGHTA and CDR2 FQGTGA. The CDR3 sequence is 13 residues long. The CDR3 nucleotides read TGTGCCAGCAGCTCAGCTAGTGGGGGGGCGCAGTTCTTC. Translation gives CASSSASGGAQFF.

The chain employs TRBV7-8 and TRBJ2-5; 10 nucleotides line up with TRBD2. Germline trimming cut 4 bases from V and 3 bases from J; bases unmatched to any gene: 2. CDR1 is SGHVS, CDR2 FQNEAQ, per germline. This CDR3 is built from 14 residues. CDR3 bases: TGTGCCAGCAGCTCTACTAGCGGGAAAGAGACCCAGTACTTC. Its translation: CASSSTSGKETQYF.

The rearrangement joins TRBV7-2 to TRBJ1-1; tentatively, D is TRBD1 (5 bases). Per germline, CDR1 SGHTA and CDR2 FQGNSA. The CDR3 has 17 amino acids. The ends were cut back, 5 bases at V and 1 base at J, with 20 bases in the middle. In DNA form, the CDR3 reads TGTGCCAGCAGCCCAACCGGGACTCCCGGGGCGAACACTGAAGCTTTCTTT. Translating gives CASSPTGTPGANTEAFF.

This clone was picked up a small number of times. The chain carries TRBV11-1 and TRBJ2-7; possible D gene TRBD2, 5 bases. CDR3 size: 12 residues. Trimming removed 5 bases at V and 6 bases at J, with 11 bases between. Looked up from germline, CDR1 is SGHAT and CDR2 is FQDESV (reference sequence). The CDR3 nucleotides read TGTGCCAGCAGCGAGGGATTTCGCGAGCAGTACTTC. Translating it yields CASSEGFREQYF.

The DNA for the CDR3 is TGTGCCAGCAGCTTAGCGAGGACAGGGGCCCTGAACACTGAAGCTTTCTTT. Translated: CASSLARTGALNTEAFF. This chain uses TRBV7-2 with TRBJ1-1; 9 positions match TRBD1. The CDR3 covers 17 residues. The trim removed 0 bases at V and 0 bases at J, leaving 5 bases unmatched. The germline CDR1 and CDR2 sequences are SGHTA and FQGNSA.

The chain carries TRBV29-1 and TRBJ1-5; D uncertain. V lost 5 bases and J lost 2, with 13 bases in between. Germline CDR1 and CDR2: SQVTM and ANQGSEA. This CDR3 region has 14 residues. DNA of the CDR3: TGCAGCGTTCGTGACCCCGGAGGCAATCAGCCCCAGCATTTT. It encodes CSVRDPGGNQPQHF.

V gene TRBV5-4 combines with J gene TRBJ2-1; possible D gene TRBD2, 6 bases. V was clipped by 0 bases and J by 1 base, with 8 bases between them. The CDR3 has 15 amino acids. Germline CDR1 SGHNT, CDR2 YYREEE (reference sequence). The CDR3 DNA is TGTGCCAGCAGCTTGGTACGGGAGTCCTACAATGAGCAGTTCTTC. This codes for CASSLVRESYNEQFF. Full variable domain (rest looked up from reference TRBV5-4 and TRBJ2-1): ETGVTQSPTHLIKTRGQQVTLRCSSQSGHNTVSWYQQALGQGPQFIFQYYREEENGRGNFPPRFSGLQFPNYSSELNVNALELDDSALYLCASSLVRESYNEQFFGPGTRLTVL.

The chain links TRBV6-5 to TRBJ2-5, with 8 bases fitting TRBD2. Germline V lookup: CDR1 MNHEY, CDR2 SVGAGI. The CDR3 is 14 residues long. The J segment lost 5 bases and the V segment lost 8 bases, leaving 10 bases of the junction unmatched. For the CDR3, the DNA is TGTGCCAGCTTGCGAGCGGGGGCTAAGGAGACCCAGTACTTC. Amino acid sequence: CASLRAGAKETQYF.

A remark on this clone: One end of the junction does not line up with germline, which may come from a read error. J is TRBJ2-4 and V is TRBV2; 9 bases line up with TRBD1. The CDR3 is 16 residues long. Germline V gene data show CDR1 as SNHLY and CDR2 as FYNNEI. CDR3 DNA: TGTGCCACCAGTTGGGGACAGGGACTAGCCAAAAACATTCAGTACTTC. Protein product: CATSWGQGLAKNIQYF.

This chain connects TRBV5-1 to TRBJ2-3; 7 bases agree with TRBD2. The CDR3 has 15 amino acids. V was clipped by 4 bases and J by 3 bases; unmatched bases: 8. Germline assignment: CDR1 SGHRS and CDR2 YFSETQ. The CDR3 spells CASSIAGVGTDTQYF. CDR3 bases: TGCGCCAGCAGCATTGCGGGGGTTGGGACAGATACGCAGTATTTT.

The chain joins TRBV5-1 to TRBJ2-1, with 12 positions matching TRBD2. The CDR3 is 18 amino acids. CDR1 is SGHRS and CDR2 is YFSETQ in the germline V gene. V lost 3 bases to trimming and J lost 1 base; unmatched junction nucleotides: 8. The CDR3, as DNA: TGCGCCAGCAGCTCCGGGACTAGCGGGTCTCGGTCCTACAATGAGCAGTTCTTC. Translation: CASSSGTSGSRSYNEQFF.

The DNA of the CDR3 is TGTGCCACCAGCCGCGGACTAGTGGGGCCGAGCTCCTACAATGAGCAGTTCTTC. This sequence encodes CATSRGLVGPSSYNEQFF. The chain recombines TRBV15 with TRBJ2-1; 7 bases are a match to TRBD2. Germline CDR1 and CDR2: LNHNV and YYDKDF (reference sequence). The CDR3 has 18 amino acids. Losses at the gene ends were 5 bases for V and 0 bases for J; bases not matched to a gene: 13.

This clone was counted a few times. The gene calls are TRBV4-2 and TRBJ2-3; possible D gene TRBD1, 6 bases. The V end lost 3 bases, the J end lost 4 bases, and 14 bases lay between the germline ends. The CDR3 totals 15 residues. CDR1 is LGHNA and CDR2 is YNFKEQ in the germline V gene. The CDR3 reads CASSQSGQNSDTQYF. For the CDR3, the DNA is TGTGCCAGCAGCCAGAGTGGACAGAACTCAGATACGCAGTATTTT.

The J gene is TRBJ1-1, the V gene TRBV6-5; D is uncertain. The CDR3 is made up of 14 amino acids. Germline V gene sequence: CDR1 MNHEY, CDR2 SVGAGI. V lost 0 bases to trimming and J lost 4 bases, with 9 bases between them. The DNA for the CDR3 is TGTGCCAGCAGTTACTCGCCCGCGTCCACTGAAGCTTTCTTT. Amino acid sequence: CASSYSPASTEAFF.

The V gene is TRBV29-1, the J gene TRBJ2-3; the match to TRBD2 covers 9 bases. Germline V CDR1 and CDR2: SQVTM, ANQGSEA. CDR3 size: 13 residues. Trimming removed 7 bases from V and 3 bases from J; junction bases left unmatched: 5. CDR3 sequence: CSAKREATDTQYF. The CDR3 DNA sequence: TGCAGCGCCAAGCGGGAGGCAACAGATACGCAGTATTTT.

The CDR3 sequence: CASSISRSRVADYTF. In DNA form, the CDR3 reads TGTGCCAGTAGTATTTCTCGGTCGAGGGTAGCGGACTACACCTTC. The chain employs TRBV19 and TRBJ1-2; D is ambiguous. CDR1 and CDR2 from the germline V gene are LNHDA and SQIVND (reference sequence). V lost 3 bases and J lost 10, with 21 bases in between. The CDR3 consists of 15 residues.

This clone came up a few times. The V call is TRBV19, the J call TRBJ1-1; tentatively, D is TRBD1 (5 bases). This CDR3 region has 12 residues. The V gene's germline CDR1 is LNHDA and CDR2 SQIVND (reference sequence). Trimming left V 5 bases short and J 4 bases short, with 8 bases between. CDR3 amino acids: CASSWGGTEAFF. The CDR3 DNA sequence: TGTGCCAGTAGTTGGGGGGGCACTGAAGCTTTCTTT. Full variable domain (missing parts from reference TRBV19 and TRBJ1-1): DGGITQSPKYLFRKEGQNVTLSCEQNLNHDAMYWYRQDPGQGLRLIYYSQIVNDFQKGDIAEGYSVSREKKESFPLTVTSAQKNPTAFYLCASSWGGTEAFFGQGTRLTVV.

V is TRBV10-2 and J is TRBJ2-3; D call uncertain. This CDR3 region has 12 residues. Germline values: CDR1 WSHSY, CDR2 SAAADI. The V end was cut by 6 bases, the J end by 0 bases, with 4 bases between. This CDR3 is CASRASTDTQYF. CDR3 bases: TGCGCCAGCAGGGCTAGCACAGATACGCAGTATTTT.

The V call is TRBV7-9, the J call TRBJ2-3; 9 bases agree with TRBD1. Losses at the gene ends were 4 bases for V and 9 bases for J; bases not matched to a gene: 5. CDR3 size: 13 residues. The germline gives CDR1 SEHNR, CDR2 FQNEAQ (reference sequence). This CDR3 reads CASSSTGGVTQYF. The CDR3 DNA reads TGTGCCAGCAGCTCCACAGGGGGCGTGACGCAGTATTTT. Combining the CDR3 with reference TRBV7-9 and TRBJ2-3 gives the whole variable domain DTGVSQNPRHKITKRGQNVTFRCDPISEHNRLYWYRQTLGQGPEFLTYFQNEAQLEKSRLLSDRFSAERPKGSFSTLEIQRTEQGDSAMYLCASSSTGGVTQYFGPGTRLTVL.

This clone was seen once. The chain couples TRBV28 to TRBJ1-2; D is unclear. Trimming left V 2 bases short and J 2 bases short, with 9 bases between. This CDR3 spans 14 amino acids. Per germline, CDR1 MDHEN and CDR2 SYDVKM. The DNA for the CDR3 is TGTGCCAGCAGTTTAGGGGAGACCAACTATGGCTACACCTTC. Translation: CASSLGETNYGYTF.